This T cell receptor (beta chain) comes out of a study of TIL therapy for anti-PD-1-resistant metastatic lung cancer. Study-level background: Tumors were harvested before any PD-1/PD-L1 blockade.

The time point: pre-treatment sample, taken before nivolumab and TIL therapy. The CDR3 has 18 residues. V gave up 0 bases and J gave up 2 bases; unmatched junction bases: 3. Per germline, CDR1 SGHDN and CDR2 FVKESK. This was the immunoSEQ v3 assay. Measured with immunoSEQ multiplex PCR; TCRdb has only the in-frame clones, and not every one. In the table there are about 20,000 clones, roughly 80% of which are singletons. Study findings and constraints: The cohort had more treatment-naive, never-smoker and oncogene-addicted patients than typical.

Remarks on this clone: Its antigen is unknown.

This chain joins TRBV14 and TRBJ2-1, with 14 bases that match TRBD2. Material: blood, obtained at baseline. This TCR came from a person aged 25-85 years with non-small cell lung cancer. CDR3 DNA: TGTGCCAGCAGCCAAGATCGACTAGCGGGAGGGACCTACAATGAGCAGTTCTTC. Translated, it gives CASSQDRLAGGTYNEQFF.